These 32 T cell receptor beta chains were sequenced from one sample in a study of regulatory dendritic cells for organ transplantation. Data came from immunoSEQ multiplex PCR; TCRdb stores just in-frame clones and leaves some out. Here the sample spans some 9,300 clones, less than 70% being singletons. Antigens for these TCRs are unknown. Allogeneic regulatory or mature dendritic cells were co-cultured for 5 days with CFSE-labeled sorted T cells at 1:10. Specimen: naive CD4+ T cells from blood cultured with dendritic cells. The subset was: CD45RA+ naive T cells. The receptors were gathered from a human donor in good health.

The genes are TRBV19 and TRBJ1-4, with 9 bases fitting TRBD1. V was pared by 6 bases and J by 5 bases, with 4 bases of the junction left unmatched. CDR3 length: 14 amino acids. Germline V lookup: CDR1 LNHDA, CDR2 SQIVND (reference sequence). CDR3 amino acids: CASRGTGRNEKLFF. As DNA, the CDR3 is TGTGCCAGTAGGGGGACAGGGCGGAATGAAAAACTGTTTTTT. The complete variable domain, with remaining parts taken from reference TRBV19 and TRBJ1-4, reads DGGITQSPKYLFRKEGQNVTLSCEQNLNHDAMYWYRQDPGQGLRLIYYSQIVNDFQKGDIAEGYSVSREKKESFPLTVTSAQKNPTAFYLCASRGTGRNEKLFFGSGTQLSVL.

A remark on this clone: Mismatch with germline at one junction end may stem from a read error. The identical CDR3 is also encoded by other nucleotide sequences in the sample. The CDR3 DNA reads TGCGCCAGCACCTTGGGGACTAGTTCAGATACGCAGTATTTT. This gives the protein CASTLGTSSDTQYF. The rearrangement joins TRBV5-1 to TRBJ2-3, with 8 bases lining up with TRBD2. Looked up from germline, CDR1 is SGHRS and CDR2 is YFSETQ. CDR3 length equals 14 residues.

This chain links TRBV5-1 with TRBJ1-4; D is ambiguous. The CDR3 has 16 residues. Germline lookup yields CDR1 SGHRS and CDR2 YFSETQ. V was pared by 0 bases and J by 3 bases, with 12 bases between. The CDR3 DNA sequence: TGCGCCAGCAGCTTGGCCTCTGGTAGAGCTAATGAAAAACTGTTTTTT. It translates to CASSLASGRANEKLFF.

The CDR3 nucleotides read TGTGCCAGCAGCTTTGGACAGCATAACTATGGCTACACCTTC. It translates to CASSFGQHNYGYTF. V gene TRBV7-9 combines with J gene TRBJ1-2; D might be TRBD1 (6 bases). The V end was cut by 3 bases, the J end by 1 base, with 9 bases between. This CDR3 comprises 14 residues. Germline V CDR1 and CDR2: SEHNR, FQNEAQ (reference sequence).

The gene calls are TRBV5-1 and TRBJ1-4, with 10 bases fitting TRBD1. Looked up from germline, CDR1 is SGHRS and CDR2 is YFSETQ. This CDR3 is built from 15 residues. J gave up 2 bases and V 4 bases, and 2 bases lay outside the gene matches. In nucleotides, the CDR3 is TGCGCCAGCAGCCTGACAGGGGGCACTAATGAAAAACTGTTTTTT. Translated: CASSLTGGTNEKLFF.

The chain couples TRBV18 to TRBJ2-5, with D possibly matching TRBD2 (6 bases). The CDR3 contains 14 residues. Germline CDR1 is KGHSH and CDR2 is LQKENI. Deletions cut 1 base from V and 5 bases from J, with 11 bases between. The CDR3 spells CASSPQEGRETQYF. The CDR3 nucleotides read TGTGCCAGCTCACCACAGGAGGGAAGGGAGACCCAGTACTTC.

This clone turned up a few times. The chain combines TRBV5-1 with TRBJ2-5; D is possibly TRBD2 (5 bases). The CDR3 has 13 amino acids. The germline V and J ends were trimmed by 4 bases and 5 bases, with 12 bases remaining between them. Germline values: CDR1 SGHRS, CDR2 YFSETQ. The CDR3 region is CASSVRGGETQYF. The DNA of the CDR3 is TGCGCCAGCAGCGTACGGGGTGGGGAGACCCAGTACTTC.

The chain is built from TRBV11-3 and TRBJ2-1, with a tentative D call TRBD2 (6 bases). This CDR3 contains 15 residues. Trimming took off 3 bases at V and 6 bases at J, with 15 bases between the two ends. From germline, CDR1 is SGHNT and CDR2 YENEEA. In nucleotides, the CDR3 is TGTGCCAGCAGCTTGGGCGGGGTGGGGGTCAATGAGCAGTTCTTC. Encoded protein: CASSLGGVGVNEQFF.

This sequence joins TRBV4-2 and TRBJ2-3; 10 bases are a match to TRBD2. With V trimmed by 4 bases and J by 1 base, 5 bases remained unmatched. Germline values: CDR1 LGHNA, CDR2 YNFKEQ. The CDR3 has 16 amino acids. Here the CDR3 DNA reads TGTGCCAGCAGCCCACCCGGACTAGCGGGCACAGATACGCAGTATTTT. Translated: CASSPPGLAGTDTQYF.

The chain uses TRBV5-1 and TRBJ2-7; D gene unclear. The CDR3 covers 14 residues. Trimming shortened V by 3 bases and J by 2 bases, and 12 bases separated the two germline ends. CDR1 is SGHRS and CDR2 is YFSETQ in the germline V gene. The CDR3 DNA reads TGCGCCAGCAGCTCTAAGACTGCAACCTACGAGCAGTACTTC. It codes for CASSSKTATYEQYF.

V is TRBV2 and J is TRBJ2-5; the match to TRBD1 covers 7 bases. Germline V gene sequence: CDR1 SNHLY, CDR2 FYNNEI. The CDR3 covers 13 residues. Trimming cost V 4 bases and J 5 bases; bases outside gene matches: 4. CDR3: CASSGQGGETQYF. In DNA form, the CDR3 reads TGTGCCAGCAGTGGACAGGGCGGTGAGACCCAGTACTTC.

This clone occurred a few times. V usage is TRBV9 and J usage is TRBJ2-7, with D possibly TRBD1 on 6 matching bases. V lost 3 bases and J 0 bases, leaving 28 bases between the germline ends. Germline values: CDR1 SGDLS, CDR2 YYNGEE. The CDR3 has 20 amino acids. CDR3: CASSESPITITGSGSYEQYF. CDR3 DNA sequence: TGTGCCAGCAGCGAGTCTCCGATTACAATTACAGGGTCGGGCTCCTACGAGCAGTACTTC.

The chain links TRBV2 to TRBJ2-7; D might be TRBD2 (6 bases). Per germline, CDR1 SNHLY and CDR2 FYNNEI. CDR3 length: 12 amino acids. The V end was cut by 8 bases, the J end by 7 bases, with 15 bases between. The CDR3 here is CASRDWAWEQYF. The CDR3 DNA reads as TGTGCCAGCCGGGACTGGGCCTGGGAGCAGTACTTC.

This chain uses TRBV6-5 with TRBJ2-3; tentative D call: TRBD2 (6 bases). There are 15 residues in the CDR3. The germline V gene has CDR1 MNHEY and CDR2 SVGAGI. Trimming left V 0 bases short and J 0 bases short, with 7 bases between. For the CDR3, the DNA is TGTGCCAGCAGTTACTCCGGGGGTAGCACAGATACGCAGTATTTT. Amino acid sequence: CASSYSGGSTDTQYF.

This clone showed up just a few times. The rearrangement joins TRBV6-5 to TRBJ2-1, with D maybe TRBD2 (7 bases). The CDR3 sequence is 13 residues long. Between the trimmed V and J ends, which lost 5 bases and 8 bases, there was a span of 13 bases. Germline lookup yields CDR1 MNHEY and CDR2 SVGAGI. The CDR3 sequence: CASSPGGPYEQFF. CDR3 DNA sequence: TGTGCCAGCAGTCCCGGGGGGCCGTATGAGCAGTTCTTC.

This clone was observed once. CDR3 DNA: TGTGCCAGCAGCCGGGACAGGGGGCAACACGAGCAGTACTTC. Translated, it gives CASSRDRGQHEQYF. J is TRBJ2-7 and V is TRBV7-9; 12 nucleotides line up with TRBD1. V lost 5 bases, J lost 5 bases, and 4 bases stayed unmatched. This CDR3 spans 14 amino acids. The germline V gene has CDR1 SEHNR and CDR2 FQNEAQ (reference sequence). Filled out from reference TRBV7-9 and TRBJ2-7, the complete variable domain reads DTGVSQNPRHKITKRGQNVTFRCDPISEHNRLYWYRQTLGQGPEFLTYFQNEAQLEKSRLLSDRFSAERPKGSFSTLEIQRTEQGDSAMYLCASSRDRGQHEQYFGPGTRLTVT.

The chain couples TRBV7-7 to TRBJ2-5, with a weak D call TRBD2 (5 bases). CDR1 and CDR2 from the germline V gene are SSHAT and FNYEAQ (reference sequence). CDR3 length: 15 residues. V dropped 4 bases and J dropped 4 bases, with 16 bases sitting between them. In nucleotides, the CDR3 is TGTGCCAGCAGCTCTACCGGGTCCCGGGGAGAGACCCAGTACTTC. Translation gives CASSSTGSRGETQYF. The complete variable domain, with remaining parts taken from reference TRBV7-7 and TRBJ2-5, reads GAGVSQSPRYKVTKRGQDVTLRCDPISSHATLYWYQQALGQGPEFLTYFNYEAQPDKSGLPSDRFSAERPEGSISTLTIQRTEQRDSAMYRCASSSTGSRGETQYFGPGTRLLVL.

The gene calls are TRBV7-2 and TRBJ1-2, with D unclear. The length of the CDR3 is 14 residues. In germline, CDR1 is SGHTA, CDR2 FQGNSA. Trimming cost V 1 base and J 4 bases, with 10 bases left between them. This chain's CDR3 is CASSLGAAPYGYTF. For the CDR3, the DNA is TGTGCCAGCAGCTTAGGCGCGGCCCCCTATGGCTACACCTTC.

The rearrangement uses TRBV6-5 and TRBJ2-7; unclear D gene. V lost 2 bases to trimming and J lost 4 bases, with 12 bases between them. The CDR3 extends over 14 amino acids. Germline V gene sequence: CDR1 MNHEY, CDR2 SVGAGI. In DNA form, the CDR3 reads TGTGCCAGCAGTTACAATTTCCCGGTATACGAGCAGTACTTC. Its protein is CASSYNFPVYEQYF.

This chain uses TRBV19 with TRBJ1-3; possible D gene TRBD1, 5 bases. V was trimmed by 3 bases and J by 1 base, leaving 16 bases between them. There are 17 residues in the CDR3. The germline CDR1 and CDR2 sequences are LNHDA and SQIVND (reference sequence). The CDR3 protein is CASSISGSWGSGNTIYF. CDR3 in DNA: TGTGCCAGTAGTATTTCAGGGTCATGGGGTTCTGGAAACACCATATATTTT.

V is TRBV5-1 and J is TRBJ2-3; 7 bases are shared with TRBD2. V trimming: 5 bases; J trimming: 4 bases; junction bases outside the gene matches: 10. The CDR3 covers 15 residues. Germline CDR1 is SGHRS and CDR2 is YFSETQ. The CDR3 region is CASRGVSGPPDTQYF. The CDR3 bases are TGCGCCAGCAGAGGGGTTAGCGGGCCGCCAGATACGCAGTATTTT.

This clone was detected once. The chain couples TRBV19 to TRBJ2-3; 9 bases map to TRBD2. Germline values: CDR1 LNHDA, CDR2 SQIVND (reference sequence). This CDR3 comprises 16 residues. Losses at the gene ends were 5 bases for V and 1 base for J; bases not matched to a gene: 7. The CDR3 protein is CASSGIAGDGTDTQYF. CDR3 coding DNA: TGTGCCAGTAGTGGAATAGCGGGGGATGGCACAGATACGCAGTATTTT.

This clone came up a few times. The chain has TRBV7-9 and TRBJ1-1; 12 positions match TRBD1. There are 17 residues in the CDR3. In germline, CDR1 is SEHNR, CDR2 FQNEAQ (reference sequence). J lost 4 bases, V lost 4 bases, and 10 bases had no gene match. CDR3 loop: CASSSLPGTGGPTEAFF. Here the CDR3 DNA reads TGTGCCAGCAGCTCCCTGCCCGGGACAGGGGGCCCCACTGAAGCTTTCTTT.

This clone has only one observation. The genes are TRBV27 and TRBJ2-2; 7 bases match TRBD1. CDR1 is MNHEY and CDR2 is SMNVEV in the germline V gene (reference sequence). V trimming: 3 bases; J trimming: 4 bases; junction bases outside the gene matches: 5. The length of the CDR3 is 15 residues. CDR3 sequence: CASSFTGVVTGELFF. The CDR3, as DNA: TGTGCCAGCAGTTTCACAGGGGTCGTCACCGGGGAGCTGTTTTTT.

This clone has just a few counts. The chain combines TRBV5-1 with TRBJ2-5; 11 bases map to TRBD2. Germline trimming cut 5 bases from V and 4 bases from J; bases unmatched to any gene: 4. The CDR3 length is 14 residues. From germline, CDR1 is SGHRS and CDR2 YFSETQ. CDR3 nucleotide sequence: TGCGCCAGCAGGTACCTAGCGGGGGGAGAGACCCAGTACTTC. Its protein product is CASRYLAGGETQYF.

V usage is TRBV7-9 and J usage is TRBJ2-1; the match to TRBD1 covers 7 bases. V was pared by 2 bases and J by 2 bases, with 3 bases of the junction left unmatched. CDR3 length: 15 amino acids. From germline, CDR1 is SEHNR and CDR2 FQNEAQ (reference sequence). In nucleotides, the CDR3 is TGTGCCAGCAGCTTAACCGGGACAGCCTACAATGAGCAGTTCTTC. Translating gives CASSLTGTAYNEQFF.

The chain is built from TRBV9 and TRBJ1-4, with 7 bases matching TRBD1. V lost 3 bases to trimming and J lost 2 bases; unmatched junction nucleotides: 4. The CDR3 runs 15 residues. Germline-derived CDR1 and CDR2 are SGDLS and YYNGEE. The CDR3 here is CASSAMTGTNEKLFF. CDR3 DNA: TGTGCCAGCAGCGCTATGACAGGGACTAATGAAAAACTGTTTTTT.

This chain uses TRBV9 with TRBJ2-7; D is possibly TRBD1 (6 bases). The CDR3 consists of 14 residues. V dropped 2 bases and J dropped 5 bases, with 14 bases sitting between them. Germline assignment: CDR1 SGDLS and CDR2 YYNGEE. Here the CDR3 DNA reads TGTGCCAGCAGCGTCAGGGGCCAGACCAACGAGCAGTACTTC. This encodes CASSVRGQTNEQYF.

A few counts support this clone. The V call is TRBV19, the J call TRBJ2-2; D is ambiguous. The V end was cut by 5 bases, the J end by 0 bases, with 10 bases between. This CDR3 has 15 residues. The germline V gene encodes CDR1 LNHDA and CDR2 SQIVND (reference sequence). The CDR3 protein is CASSALTTNTGELFF. In DNA, the CDR3 is TGTGCCAGTAGTGCCTTAACAACGAACACCGGGGAGCTGTTTTTT.

This sequence joins TRBV5-1 and TRBJ2-5; 10 nucleotides line up with TRBD2. V lost 1 base, J lost 1 base, and 4 bases stayed unmatched. CDR3 length: 16 amino acids. Germline CDR1 is SGHRS and CDR2 is YFSETQ. The CDR3 DNA follows: TGCGCCAGCAGCTTGATGAGCGGGGGGGCCCAAGAGACCCAGTACTTC. Translated, it gives CASSLMSGGAQETQYF. The full variable domain, with the rest looked up from reference TRBV5-1 and TRBJ2-5, is KAGVTQTPRYLIKTRGQQVTLSCSPISGHRSVSWYQQTPGQGLQFLFEYFSETQRNKGNFPGRFSGRQFSNSRSEMNVSTLELGDSALYLCASSLMSGGAQETQYFGPGTRLLVL.

This clone was seen more than once but under ten times. The chain uses TRBV6-5 and TRBJ2-5, with a tentative D call TRBD1 (6 bases). Germline V gene lookup returns CDR1 MNHEY and CDR2 SVGAGI. Between the trimmed V and J ends, which lost 4 bases and 0 bases, there was a span of 15 bases. The CDR3 runs 16 residues. The CDR3 sequence: CASSLLGTSYQETQYF. The DNA for the CDR3 is TGTGCCAGCAGTTTATTGGGGACATCGTACCAAGAGACCCAGTACTTC.

The chain is built from TRBV5-5 and TRBJ2-1; TRBD2 matches at 10 bases. The CDR3 has 17 amino acids. The V segment lost 4 bases and the J segment 1 base; nucleotides outside the gene matches: 8. CDR1 and CDR2 (germline): SGHKS, YYEKEE (reference sequence). The CDR3 region is CASSLWTSGTSYNEQFF. The CDR3 nucleotides read TGTGCCAGCAGCCTATGGACTAGCGGAACGTCCTACAATGAGCAGTTCTTC.